The 24 T cell receptor beta chains below come from one sample, sequenced in a study of human T cells and chemical hapten exposure. TCRdb redid the calling of the RACE reads with MiXCR, one entry per CDR3 protein. The data show fewer than 140,000 distinct CDR3 sequences, with 12% seen just once and 1.5% to 2% held by the top ten. Time point specified: pre-sensitization, week 0. Noted treatment: therapeutic diphenylcyclopropenone sensitization with weekly scalp DPC. Sequencing was performed on whole blood, taken in connection with sensitization to the hapten diphenylcyclopropenone (DPC). These receptors originate from a woman in her forties or fifties with alopecia areata. Some clones in this sample may be carry-over from other donors' samples.

This clonotype has a count of ten or more. This chain links TRBV19 with TRBJ2-2; tentative D call: TRBD1 (6 bases). Trimming removed 7 bases at V and 3 bases at J, with 18 bases between. The CDR3 contains 16 residues. The V gene's germline CDR1 is LNHDA and CDR2 SQIVND (reference sequence). The CDR3 protein is CASKRLGGADTGELFF. CDR3 sequence (DNA): TGTGCCAGTAAACGTTTAGGGGGAGCAGACACCGGGGAGCTGTTTTTT.

This clonotype was recorded a few times. The chain combines TRBV12-3 or TRBV12-4 with TRBJ1-2; D call uncertain. CDR3 length: 13 amino acids. Deletions cut 5 bases from V and 0 bases from J, with 7 bases between. The CDR3 sequence: CASSDETNYGYTF. For the CDR3, the DNA is TGTGCCAGCAGTGATGAGACTAACTATGGCTACACCTTC.

This clonotype was observed at least ten times. The chain is built from TRBV11-3 and TRBJ2-1, with 7 bases identical to TRBD2. V lost 3 bases and J lost 10; bases outside the gene matches: 3. CDR3 size: 12 residues. Germline values: CDR1 SGHNT, CDR2 YENEEA. DNA for the CDR3: TGTGCCAGCAGCTTTCCAGCGGGAGAGCAGTTCTTC. It codes for CASSFPAGEQFF.

This clonotype was observed a few times. V gene TRBV10-2 combines with J gene TRBJ1-5; D is undetermined. The V and J ends lost 0 bases and 2 bases respectively, with 5 bases between them. Germline CDR1 WSHSY, CDR2 SAAADI. This CDR3 spans 14 amino acids. CDR3 sequence: CASSESVGNQPQHF. CDR3 nucleotides: TGCGCCAGCAGTGAGTCCGTGGGCAATCAGCCCCAGCATTTT.

In this sample, this clonotype turned up a few times. The V gene is TRBV7-2, the J gene TRBJ2-5; D is tentatively TRBD1 or TRBD2 (5 bases each). Trimming left V 0 bases short and J 4 bases short, with 9 bases between. The CDR3 is 14 amino acids. The germline V gene encodes CDR1 SGHTA and CDR2 FQGNSA. CDR3 nucleotide sequence: TGTGCCAGCAGCTTAGCTGGGGGAAGAGAGACCCAGTACTTC. Amino acids: CASSLAGGRETQYF.

This clonotype was observed a few times. The chain uses TRBV10-3 and TRBJ2-1, with no clear D. CDR3 length: 12 amino acids. V gave up 10 bases and J gave up 4 bases, with 11 bases separating them. Germline V gene lookup returns CDR1 ENHRY and CDR2 SYGVKD. The CDR3 sequence: CATRSVYNEQFF. DNA of the CDR3: TGTGCCACGAGGTCCGTATACAATGAGCAGTTCTTC.

This clonotype was observed a few times. V gene TRBV7-9 combines with J gene TRBJ2-3, with a possible D match to TRBD1 (5 bases). Germline lookup yields CDR1 SEHNR and CDR2 FQNEAQ (reference sequence). This CDR3 comprises 14 residues. V lost 9 bases and J lost 2, with 15 bases in between. Here the CDR3 reads CASNRQSPTDTQYF. The DNA of the CDR3 is TGTGCCAGTAACAGACAGAGCCCCACAGATACGCAGTATTTT.

This clonotype was counted only a few times. The V and J genes are TRBV12-3 or TRBV12-4 and TRBJ2-7; D gene uncertain. Trimming stripped 5 bases from V and 2 bases from J, with 13 bases between. The CDR3 consists of 14 residues. CDR3 loop: CASSGPVPPYEQYF. CDR3 nucleotides: TGTGCCAGCAGTGGACCGGTCCCACCCTACGAGCAGTACTTC.

There are a few counts of this clonotype. The chain has TRBV28 and TRBJ1-4, with 10 bases matching TRBD1. The V gene's germline CDR1 is MDHEN and CDR2 SYDVKM. V dropped 3 bases and J dropped 1; count of bases not matched to a gene: 2. This CDR3 has 16 amino acids. The CDR3 nucleotides read TGTGCCAGCAGTTTGGACAGGGGGGGAACTAATGAAAAACTGTTTTTT. Protein sequence: CASSLDRGGTNEKLFF.

This chain connects TRBV7-6 to TRBJ2-1, with D perhaps being TRBD1 or TRBD2 (7 bases each). From germline, CDR1 is SGHVS and CDR2 FNYEAQ. V dropped 5 bases and J dropped 1 base, with 21 bases sitting between them. The CDR3 extends over 18 amino acids. The CDR3 sequence is CASSPSGTDTFSYNEQFF. Here the CDR3 DNA reads TGTGCCAGCAGCCCCAGCGGGACAGACACTTTTTCCTACAATGAGCAGTTCTTC.

This clonotype was detected a few times. The V gene is TRBV7-9, the J gene TRBJ1-1; 7 nucleotides agree with TRBD1. This CDR3 comprises 13 residues. The germline V gene has CDR1 SEHNR and CDR2 FQNEAQ (reference sequence). The V and J ends lost 5 bases and 5 bases, in that order; junction bases with no gene match: 5. The CDR3 sequence is CASSQQGRTEAFF. CDR3 sequence (DNA): TGTGCCAGCAGCCAACAGGGGAGGACTGAAGCTTTCTTT. Complete variable domain (other parts from reference TRBV7-9 and TRBJ1-1): DTGVSQNPRHKITKRGQNVTFRCDPISEHNRLYWYRQTLGQGPEFLTYFQNEAQLEKSRLLSDRFSAERPKGSFSTLEIQRTEQGDSAMYLCASSQQGRTEAFFGQGTRLTVV.

This clonotype has just a few counts. The chain is built from TRBV18 and TRBJ2-1; 10 positions agree with TRBD2. CDR1 and CDR2 (germline): KGHSH, LQKENI. V gave up 3 bases and J gave up 7 bases; unmatched junction bases: 3. The CDR3 has 14 amino acids. CDR3: CASSPSSGSNEQFF. In nucleotides, the CDR3 is TGTGCCAGCTCACCTTCTAGCGGGAGTAATGAGCAGTTCTTC.

Many counts were recorded for this clonotype. The chain employs TRBV6-6 and TRBJ2-7; perhaps D is TRBD1 or TRBD2 (7 bases each). Per the germline V gene, CDR1 is MNHNY and CDR2 is SVGAGI (reference sequence). Trimming left V 7 bases short and J 3 bases short, with 16 bases between. The CDR3 has 14 residues. The CDR3, as DNA: TGTGCCAGCACCCAGGGGGGGGGCTTCTACGAGCAGTACTTC. This translates into CASTQGGGFYEQYF.

This clonotype was recorded at least ten times. CDR3 coding DNA: TGCAGTGCTAGTCCAGGGCACACCGGGGAGCTGTTTTTT. Translation gives CSASPGHTGELFF. This rearrangement joins TRBV20-1 to TRBJ2-2; a weak D match, TRBD1 (5 bases). Trimming removed 3 bases at V and 3 bases at J, with 8 bases between. The CDR3 has 13 amino acids. The germline CDR1 and CDR2 sequences are DFQATT and SNEGSKA (reference sequence).

This clonotype came up many times. The chain is built from TRBV6-6 and TRBJ2-1; 9 bases map to TRBD1. Germline loops: CDR1 MNHNY, CDR2 SVGAGI (reference sequence). V lost 4 bases, J lost 7 bases, and 8 bases stayed unmatched. The length of the CDR3 is 15 residues. The CDR3 reads CASSLDRGEWNEQFF. The CDR3 DNA sequence: TGTGCCAGCAGTTTAGACAGGGGGGAGTGGAATGAGCAGTTCTTC.

This clonotype has more than one count but fewer than ten. The chain carries TRBV2 and TRBJ2-5; 7 bases match TRBD2. The V and J ends lost 5 bases and 3 bases, in that order; junction bases with no gene match: 3. Looked up from germline, CDR1 is SNHLY and CDR2 is FYNNEI. The CDR3 is 13 amino acids. CDR3 sequence: CASSRLAEETQYF. The CDR3 bases are TGTGCCAGCAGTCGGCTAGCGGAAGAGACCCAGTACTTC.

V usage is TRBV18 and J usage is TRBJ2-1; possible D gene TRBD2, 5 bases. The V gene's germline CDR1 is KGHSH and CDR2 LQKENI. The germline V and J ends were trimmed by 0 bases and 4 bases, with 13 bases remaining between them. CDR3 size: 16 residues. The CDR3 nucleotides read TGTGCCAGCTCACCACCCCTCCTGGCGGGTTACAATGAGCAGTTCTTC. It yields the protein CASSPPLLAGYNEQFF.

This sequence joins TRBV5-1 and TRBJ2-2; D is unresolved. CDR3 length equals 16 residues. The germline V and J ends were trimmed by 1 base and 1 base, with 11 bases remaining between them. The germline gives CDR1 SGHRS, CDR2 YFSETQ. The CDR3: CASSLLKAGNTGELFF. For the CDR3, the DNA is TGCGCCAGCAGCTTGCTCAAGGCCGGGAACACCGGGGAGCTGTTTTTT.

The CDR3 sequence: CSARVPGASRYEQYF. CDR3 DNA: TGCAGTGCTAGAGTACCGGGGGCAAGCCGGTACGAGCAGTACTTC. The chain joins TRBV20-1 to TRBJ2-7, with D perhaps assigned TRBD1 or TRBD2 (6 bases each). The CDR3 runs to 15 residues. Germline assignment: CDR1 DFQATT and CDR2 SNEGSKA (reference sequence). The V gene lost 1 base and the J gene lost 4 bases, with 17 bases spanning the gap.

This clonotype was observed a few times. The rearrangement uses TRBV5-4 and TRBJ1-2; 7 bases are a match to TRBD1. V lost 0 bases to trimming and J lost 0 bases; unmatched junction nucleotides: 2. The CDR3 is made up of 15 amino acids. The germline V gene encodes CDR1 SGHNT and CDR2 YYREEE (reference sequence). The CDR3 DNA sequence: TGTGCCAGCAGCTTGGGGGGACAGTCTAACTATGGCTACACCTTC. This translates into CASSLGGQSNYGYTF.

This clonotype was recorded a few times. V usage is TRBV6-5 and J usage is TRBJ1-6, with D perhaps matching TRBD1 (6 bases). V was trimmed by 5 bases and J by 4 bases, leaving 12 bases between them. CDR1 and CDR2 (germline): MNHEY, SVGAGI. The CDR3 runs to 15 residues. The chain's CDR3 is CASSRKTGYNSPLHF. CDR3 DNA: TGTGCCAGCAGTCGCAAAACAGGGTATAATTCACCCCTCCACTTT.

This chain links TRBV10-2 with TRBJ2-5; TRBD1 or TRBD2 may be the D gene (5 bases each). The CDR3 is 13 amino acids. Trimming took 3 bases from V and 4 from J, leaving 9 bases between them. Germline values: CDR1 WSHSY, CDR2 SAAADI. DNA for the CDR3: TGCGCCAGCAGTGAAGCAGGGACAGAGACCCAGTACTTC. The encoded protein is CASSEAGTETQYF.

The chain employs TRBV29-1 and TRBJ2-4; D unresolved. The CDR3 runs 12 residues. CDR1 SQVTM and CDR2 ANQGSEA come from the germline V gene. V was clipped by 5 bases and J by 3 bases, with 8 bases between them. The CDR3 here is CSVRLDKNIQYF. As DNA, the CDR3 is TGCAGCGTTCGGCTGGACAAAAACATTCAGTACTTC.

Only a few counts were recorded for this clonotype. The chain recombines TRBV28 with TRBJ2-7; either TRBD1 or TRBD2 may fit D (5 bases each). The CDR3 totals 16 residues. V was trimmed by 4 bases and J by 4 bases, leaving 20 bases between them. Per germline, CDR1 MDHEN and CDR2 SYDVKM. The CDR3 here is CASSSPGPWVEYEQYF. The CDR3 DNA reads TGTGCCAGCAGTTCGCCGGGGCCATGGGTCGAATACGAGCAGTACTTC.